The clone carrying this T cell receptor beta chain was counted at least ten times. The target antigen is unknown. This entry belongs to a study of T-cell reconstitution after alpha-beta-depleted transplantation in children. The CDR3 spans 13 residues. Per the germline V gene, CDR1 is SGHRS and CDR2 is YFSETQ. Trimming removed 5 bases at V and 7 bases at J, with 13 bases between. The study, taken as a whole, reports: In patients about two months after transplant, alpha-beta T cells reportedly arose from several hundred expanded graft clones. A year had passed since transplant, and T-cell counts and diversity by then came mostly from newly produced T cells.

This sample's TCRbeta library carried unique molecular identifier barcodes. Each CDR3 protein is one row after TCRdb ran MiXCR on the PCR reads. Of approximately 240,000 distinct CDR3 sequences in the sample, roughly 10% were seen once. The chain couples TRBV5-1 to TRBJ2-1; D is unresolved. Sample: PBMCs, taken before TCRalphabeta/CD19-depleted stem cell transplant. This clonotype was sampled from a child under two years old with acute myeloid leukemia, due to receive a stem cell transplant. CDR3 nucleotides: TGCGCCAGCAGTTGGGCATCTGCAAATGAGCAGTTCTTC. Its protein product is CASSWASANEQFF.